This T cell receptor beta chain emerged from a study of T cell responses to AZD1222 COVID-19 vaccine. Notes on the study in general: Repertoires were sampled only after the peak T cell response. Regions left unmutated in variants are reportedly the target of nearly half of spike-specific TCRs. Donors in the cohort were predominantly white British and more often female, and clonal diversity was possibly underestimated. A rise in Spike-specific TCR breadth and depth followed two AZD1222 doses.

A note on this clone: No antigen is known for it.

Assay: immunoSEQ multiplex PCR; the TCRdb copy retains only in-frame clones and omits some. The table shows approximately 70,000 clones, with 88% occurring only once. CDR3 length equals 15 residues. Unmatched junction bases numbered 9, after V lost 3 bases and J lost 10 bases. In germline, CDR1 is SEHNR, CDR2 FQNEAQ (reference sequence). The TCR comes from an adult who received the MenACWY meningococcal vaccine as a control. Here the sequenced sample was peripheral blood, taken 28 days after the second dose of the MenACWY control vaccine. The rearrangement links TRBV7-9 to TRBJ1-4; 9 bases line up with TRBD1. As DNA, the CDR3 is TGTGCCAGCAGCTTGGGACAGGGCCTGGAAGTAAAACTGTTTTTT. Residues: CASSLGQGLEVKLFF. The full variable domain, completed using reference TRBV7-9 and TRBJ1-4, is DTGVSQNPRHKITKRGQNVTFRCDPISEHNRLYWYRQTLGQGPEFLTYFQNEAQLEKSRLLSDRFSAERPKGSFSTLEIQRTEQGDSAMYLCASSLGQGLEVKLFFGSGTQLSVL.